The 26 T cell receptor beta chains presented below share a single source sample, sequenced in a study of T-cell memory formation after mild COVID-19. Via MiXCR, TCRdb re-called the 5' RACE reads, giving one row per CDR3 protein. The sample lists some 100,000 distinct CDR3 sequences, around 10% occurring once. Material: PBMCs or a T cell subset sorted from them (not recorded which). These receptors were taken from a man younger than 35 who had mild COVID-19 (a few samples of this study predate the infection). Cell type and time point are not known.

CDR3 in amino acids: CASSSDSHYEQYV. DNA of the CDR3: TGTGCCAGCAGCTCAGATAGCCACTACGAGCAGTACGTC. The chain employs TRBV7-9 and TRBJ2-7; D call uncertain. Germline assignment: CDR1 SEHNR and CDR2 FQNEAQ (reference sequence). The CDR3 runs 13 residues. The V end lost 4 bases, the J end lost 3 bases, and 10 bases lay between the germline ends.

This clonotype was detected only a few times. This sequence joins TRBV25-1 and TRBJ1-1, with D possibly being TRBD1 (5 bases). Deletions cut 7 bases from V and 0 bases from J, with 15 bases between. The length of the CDR3 is 15 residues. Per germline, CDR1 MGHDK and CDR2 SYGVNS. The CDR3 loop reads CASTSGRAMNTEAFF. In nucleotides, the CDR3 is TGTGCCAGCACCTCGGGCAGGGCAATGAACACTGAAGCTTTCTTT.

The chain is built from TRBV28 and TRBJ2-3; TRBD1 aligns across 10 bases. J gave up 1 base and V 3 bases, and 4 bases lay outside the gene matches. This CDR3 is built from 16 residues. Looked up from germline, CDR1 is MDHEN and CDR2 is SYDVKM. CDR3 region: CASSFRTGGRTDTQYF. CDR3 sequence (DNA): TGTGCCAGCAGTTTTCGGACAGGGGGTCGCACAGATACGCAGTATTTT.

The chain joins TRBV7-8 to TRBJ2-5; 8 nucleotides align to TRBD2. This CDR3 contains 13 residues. Germline CDR1 is SGHVS and CDR2 is FQNEAQ. The junction had 5 bases not matched to a gene; V was cut back by 6 bases and J by 5 bases. CDR3 region: CASRAGAEETQYF. CDR3 bases: TGTGCCAGCAGAGCGGGGGCGGAGGAGACCCAGTACTTC.

This clonotype was observed a few times. V usage is TRBV28 and J usage is TRBJ2-7; D is undetermined. V was clipped by 6 bases and J by 5 bases, with 14 bases between them. Germline V lookup: CDR1 MDHEN, CDR2 SYDVKM. This CDR3 has 13 residues. The CDR3 coding sequence is TGTGCCAGCAGAACCGCGAACAACCACGAGCAGTACGTC. Translating gives CASRTANNHEQYV.

The rearrangement links TRBV5-6 to TRBJ1-1; maybe TRBD1 (6 bases). CDR3 length: 18 residues. V was clipped by 4 bases and J by 2 bases, with 24 bases between them. Germline CDR1 is SGHDT and CDR2 is YYEEEE. The CDR3 region has the DNA TGTGCCAGCAGCCCAGAGACAGGAAAAAATGAACTCAACACTGAAGCTTTCTTT. Protein product: CASSPETGKNELNTEAFF.

Only a few counts were recorded for this clonotype. The V and J genes are TRBV7-9 and TRBJ2-3; D is undetermined. Germline CDR1 reads SEHNR; CDR2 reads FQNEAQ (reference sequence). This CDR3 spans 13 amino acids. V lost 3 bases to trimming and J lost 6 bases, with 10 bases between them. CDR3 in DNA: TGTGCCAGCAGCTTCTACCGGTCGGATACGCAGTATTTT. It codes for CASSFYRSDTQYF. Filled out from reference TRBV7-9 and TRBJ2-3, the complete variable domain reads DTGVSQNPRHKITKRGQNVTFRCDPISEHNRLYWYRQTLGQGPEFLTYFQNEAQLEKSRLLSDRFSAERPKGSFSTLEIQRTEQGDSAMYLCASSFYRSDTQYFGPGTRLTVL.

This clonotype has only a few counts. This chain uses TRBV7-9 with TRBJ2-1; 8 nucleotides agree with TRBD2. Germline V gene lookup returns CDR1 SEHNR and CDR2 FQNEAQ (reference sequence). The CDR3 has 18 amino acids. Trimming at V came to 3 bases and at J to 4 bases, leaving 14 bases not matched to a gene. CDR3 amino acids: CASSFVGNRGGMYNEQFF. In nucleotides, the CDR3 is TGTGCCAGCAGCTTTGTGGGCAACCGGGGGGGCATGTACAATGAGCAGTTCTTC.

The chain has TRBV7-6 and TRBJ2-2, with D possibly being TRBD2 (6 bases). The germline V and J ends were trimmed by 1 base and 6 bases, with 18 bases remaining between them. Germline V gives CDR1 SGHVS, CDR2 FNYEAQ. The CDR3 is 17 residues long. The CDR3 DNA sequence: TGTGCCAGCAGCTTAGTGATCGGGGGAGTATTTCCCGGGGAGCTGTTTTTT. Translating it yields CASSLVIGGVFPGELFF.

In this sample, this clonotype turned up a few times. The chain has TRBV7-9 and TRBJ2-5; the match to TRBD1 covers 8 bases. The CDR3 length is 14 residues. CDR1 is SEHNR and CDR2 is FQNEAQ in the germline V gene (reference sequence). The junction had 7 bases not matched to a gene; V was cut back by 5 bases and J by 5 bases. The CDR3 is CASSAQGAPETQYF. Here the CDR3 DNA reads TGTGCCAGCAGCGCGCAGGGGGCGCCGGAGACCCAGTACTTC.

CDR3 sequence (DNA): TGCGCCAGCAGCCAAGATCGGACCCCGAACACTGAAGCTTTCTTT. It is translated as CASSQDRTPNTEAFF. The chain recombines TRBV4-3 with TRBJ1-1; no reliable D call. Trimming stripped 0 bases from V and 1 base from J, with 9 bases between. The CDR3 spans 15 residues. Looked up from germline, CDR1 is LGHNA and CDR2 is YSLEER.

V usage is TRBV4-3 and J usage is TRBJ2-1; 9 nucleotides align to TRBD2. V lost 0 bases and J lost 2; bases outside the gene matches: 14. CDR3 length: 20 amino acids. The germline V gene encodes CDR1 LGHNA and CDR2 YSLEER. The CDR3 is CASSQESRGGASRAYNEQFF. In DNA, the CDR3 is TGCGCCAGCAGCCAAGAATCCCGCGGGGGGGCCAGTCGGGCCTACAATGAGCAGTTCTTC.

The genes are TRBV7-9 and TRBJ2-3; TRBD2 aligns across 7 bases. This CDR3 has 14 residues. Germline trimming cut 8 bases from V and 0 bases from J; bases unmatched to any gene: 5. Germline V gives CDR1 SEHNR, CDR2 FQNEAQ (reference sequence). Written as DNA, the CDR3 is TGTGCCAGCTTCGGAGCGGGGAGCACAGATACGCAGTATTTT. Its protein product is CASFGAGSTDTQYF.

The rearrangement uses TRBV5-8 and TRBJ1-2; 7 bases line up with TRBD1. There are 13 residues in the CDR3. Trimming removed 2 bases from V and 8 bases from J; junction bases left unmatched: 6. The V gene's germline CDR1 is SGHTS and CDR2 YDEGEE. CDR3 in amino acids: CASSLGGAGGYTF. The CDR3 DNA is TGTGCCAGCAGCTTAGGGGGCGCGGGAGGCTACACCTTC.

Many counts were recorded for this clonotype. The chain is built from TRBV7-9 and TRBJ2-5; the match to TRBD1 covers 7 bases. J gave up 4 bases and V 2 bases, and 4 bases lay outside the gene matches. CDR1 and CDR2 (germline): SEHNR, FQNEAQ (reference sequence). The CDR3 is made up of 14 amino acids. CDR3 amino acids: CASSLRDSGETQYF. DNA of the CDR3: TGTGCCAGCAGCTTAAGGGACAGCGGAGAGACCCAGTACTTC.

This clonotype occurred a few times. The chain joins TRBV2 to TRBJ2-2, with TRBD1 identical over 11 bases. CDR3 size: 18 residues. Germline loops: CDR1 SNHLY, CDR2 FYNNEI. Trimming at V came to 8 bases and at J to 0 bases, leaving 11 bases not matched to a gene. CDR3 DNA sequence: TGTGCCAGCCGGCGGGGGACAGGGGGAATTACGAACACCGGGGAGCTGTTTTTT. Amino acid sequence: CASRRGTGGITNTGELFF.

The CDR3 sequence is CASSTATTREGYTF. CDR3 nucleotides: TGTGCCAGCAGTACAGCAACCACCCGGGAGGGCTACACCTTC. The chain employs TRBV6-2 or TRBV6-3 and TRBJ1-2, with unresolved D. The germline V gene has CDR1 MNHEY and CDR2 SVGEGT. The ends were cut back, 5 bases at V and 8 bases at J, with 18 bases in the middle. This CDR3 region has 14 residues.

This clonotype has at least ten counts. V and J are TRBV7-9 and TRBJ2-3, with 11 bases fitting TRBD2. The CDR3 contains 16 residues. Trimming removed 5 bases from V and 1 base from J; junction bases left unmatched: 5. Germline CDR1 reads SEHNR; CDR2 reads FQNEAQ (reference sequence). The CDR3 coding sequence is TGTGCCAGCAGCCCGGGGACTAGCGGCCGCACAGATACGCAGTATTTT. Translated: CASSPGTSGRTDTQYF. The full variable domain, in which reference TRBV7-9 and TRBJ2-3 provide the parts outside the CDR3, is DTGVSQNPRHKITKRGQNVTFRCDPISEHNRLYWYRQTLGQGPEFLTYFQNEAQLEKSRLLSDRFSAERPKGSFSTLEIQRTEQGDSAMYLCASSPGTSGRTDTQYFGPGTRLTVL.

The V gene is TRBV4-2, the J gene TRBJ1-5, with 7 bases lining up with TRBD1. CDR1 and CDR2 (germline): LGHNA, YNFKEQ. CDR3 length equals 16 residues. V shed 6 bases and J 1 base; nucleotides not matched to a gene: 9. In DNA, the CDR3 is TGTGCCAGCAGTCCTAATTACAGGGGAAGCAATCAGCCCCAGCATTTT. This sequence encodes CASSPNYRGSNQPQHF.

The sample holds a few counts of this clonotype. J is TRBJ2-5 and V is TRBV11-2; D unclear. Trimming took off 5 bases at V and 5 bases at J, with 9 bases between the two ends. The CDR3 spans 12 residues. The germline V gene encodes CDR1 SGHAT and CDR2 FQNNGV. CDR3 residues: CASSRWRETQYF. CDR3 bases: TGTGCCAGCAGCCGATGGCGGGAGACCCAGTACTTC.

The chain recombines TRBV6-5 with TRBJ2-4; TRBD1 might be the D (5 bases). V was shortened by 6 bases and J by 6 bases, with 12 bases between the two germline ends. CDR1 and CDR2 (germline): MNHEY, SVGAGI. This CDR3 has 13 amino acids. This CDR3 is CASSQGSLNIQYF. Written as DNA, the CDR3 is TGTGCCAGCAGCCAGGGCAGCCTAAACATTCAGTACTTC.

This clonotype was picked up a small number of times. This chain connects TRBV27 to TRBJ2-2, with D possibly called TRBD1 or TRBD2 (5 bases each). The CDR3 length is 14 residues. Germline CDR1 is MNHEY and CDR2 is SMNVEV (reference sequence). The V end was cut by 6 bases, the J end by 6 bases, with 14 bases between. Here the CDR3 DNA reads TGTGCCAGCAGCCCCTCGCCGGGGCCCGGGGAGCTGTTTTTT. Residues: CASSPSPGPGELFF.

The V gene is TRBV12-3 or TRBV12-4, the J gene TRBJ2-1, with a tentative D call TRBD1 (5 bases). The V gene lost 3 bases and the J gene lost 4 bases, with 7 bases spanning the gap. The CDR3 extends over 13 amino acids. CDR3 DNA sequence: TGTGCCAGCAGTTTGACAGAGTACAATGAGCAGTTCTTC. Its translation is CASSLTEYNEQFF.

This clonotype has more than one count but fewer than ten. The chain links TRBV7-8 to TRBJ2-4; 7 positions agree with TRBD1. Germline loops: CDR1 SGHVS, CDR2 FQNEAQ. V lost 1 base, J lost 1 base, and 4 bases stayed unmatched. CDR3 length equals 16 residues. The CDR3 loop is CASSLVTGRAKNIQYF. In DNA form, the CDR3 reads TGTGCCAGCAGCTTAGTGACAGGGCGGGCCAAAAACATTCAGTACTTC. Full variable domain (rest looked up from reference TRBV7-8 and TRBJ2-4): GAGVSQSPRYKVAKRGQDVALRCDPISGHVSLFWYQQALGQGPEFLTYFQNEAQLDKSGLPSDRFFAERPEGSVSTLKIQRTQQEDSAVYLCASSLVTGRAKNIQYFGAGTRLSVL.

The chain employs TRBV12-1 and TRBJ1-1; TRBD1 was called by the table and not checked on the DNA. TRBV12-1 is a listed pseudogene. The CDR3 is 16 amino acids. CDR3 residues: CASSFGGVELDTEAFF. Written as DNA, the CDR3 is TGTGCCAGCAGCTTTGGGGGGGTGGAGCTCGACACTGAAGCTTTCTTT.

The sample holds a few counts of this clonotype. The rearrangement uses TRBV4-3 and TRBJ2-5; no clear D gene. The CDR3 runs to 14 residues. Germline assignment: CDR1 LGHNA and CDR2 YSLEER. The V end lost 0 bases, the J end lost 2 bases, and 7 bases lay between the germline ends. The CDR3 DNA follows: TGCGCCAGCAGCCAAGACCCCAGACAAGAGACCCAGTACTTC. It yields the protein CASSQDPRQETQYF.